This TCR beta chain was observed in a study of blood T cell repertoires in COVID-19. Study overall: From the United States, Italy and Spain came samples of acute and convalescent COVID-19. PBMCs, B-cell-depleted T cells, or T cells provided the cDNA or gDNA that made up the material.

Trimming left V 4 bases short and J 2 bases short, with 8 bases between. The CDR3 sequence is 13 residues long. The authors' processing: Amplifying reference gene primers gave estimates of nucleated cell counts. Generated by immunoSEQ multiplex PCR, the TCRdb table keeps only in-frame clones and is missing some. That table furnishes V, J and clone size, whereas the DNA furnished D and trimming. The repertoire holds some 310,000 clones, with roughly 87% as singletons. The chain is built from TRBV12-3 or TRBV12-4 and TRBJ1-2; D perhaps matches TRBD1 (5 bases). Sample: peripheral blood. The clonotype was recovered from a man in his fifties or sixties with active or convalescent COVID-19. Here the CDR3 reads CASSSAGNYGYTF. CDR3 coding DNA: TGTGCCAGCAGTTCGGCAGGGAACTATGGCTACACCTTC.